The rows below give T cell receptor beta chains drawn from one sample of a study of beta chain features in type 1 diabetes. Data came from immunoSEQ multiplex PCR; TCRdb stores just in-frame clones and leaves some out. This sample carries under 450,000 clones, roughly 13% of them seen once, and the ten largest clones take roughly 0.038%. Input material: naive CD4+ T cells from blood. These receptors originate from a man younger than 40 in good health. Both conserved end residues are part of each CDR3. Each record gives: CDR3 protein, CDR3 DNA, clone size, D gene, V gene, J gene. A D gene is named only where the DNA matches it firmly. Where a row states a size, it is once, few, many or the class of an expanded clone; other rows omit it.

CDR3: CAWSLDRAGEQFF; DNA: TGTGCCTGGAGTCTCGACCGGGCGGGTGAGCAGTTCTTC; size: many; D: NA; V: TRBV30; J: TRBJ2-1
CDR3: CASSQAADRNEQFF; DNA: TGCGCCAGCAGCCAGGCTGCCGATCGCAATGAGCAGTTCTTC; size: few; D: NA; V: TRBV4-3; J: TRBJ2-1
CDR3: CAWSERLWEKLFF; DNA: TGTGCCTGGAGCGAACGCCTATGGGAAAAACTGTTTTTT; size: NA; D: NA; V: TRBV30; J: TRBJ1-4
CDR3: CASSVVGTNTEAFF; DNA: TGTGCCAGCAGTGTAGTTGGTACGAACACTGAAGCTTTCTTT; size: NA; D: NA; V: TRBV7-2; J: TRBJ1-1
CDR3: CASSQTGFLMEPQHF; DNA: TGCGCCAGCAGCCAGACAGGGTTCCTTATGGAGCCCCAGCATTTT; size: once; D: TRBD1; V: TRBV4-1; J: TRBJ1-5
CDR3: CSELSGYYNEQFF; DNA: TGCAGCGAGCTTAGCGGGTACTACAATGAGCAGTTCTTC; size: NA; D: TRBD2; V: TRBV29-1; J: TRBJ2-1
CDR3: CCVGSRAEAFF; DNA: TGCTGCGTGGGGTCAAGAGCTGAAGCTTTCTTT; size: NA; D: NA; V: TRBV29-1; J: TRBJ1-1
CDR3: CASSLQRRAGDNEQFF; DNA: TGTGCCAGCAGCTTACAACGGAGGGCCGGGGACAATGAGCAGTTCTTC; size: NA; D: NA; V: TRBV7-9; J: TRBJ2-1
CDR3: CASSNPRSLRGADTQYF; DNA: TGTGCCAGCAGCAACCCGAGGAGCCTCAGGGGGGCAGATACGCAGTATTTT; size: NA; D: NA; V: TRBV9; J: TRBJ2-3
CDR3: CASRRLQENTGELFF; DNA: TGTGCCAGCAGACGATTACAGGAGAACACCGGGGAGCTGTTTTTT; size: NA; D: NA; V: TRBV6-6; J: TRBJ2-2
CDR3: CASSLLNQETTQYF; DNA: TGTGCCAGCTCTCTATTAAATCAGGAAACTACGCAGTATTTT; size: NA; D: NA; V: TRBV18; J: TRBJ2-3
CDR3: CATSGTSGAQETQYF; DNA: TGTGCCACCTCAGGGACTAGCGGAGCTCAAGAGACCCAGTACTTC; size: NA; D: TRBD2; V: TRBV10-3; J: TRBJ2-5
CDR3: CAWSRTGAGELFF; DNA: TGTGCCTGGAGTCGGACAGGGGCCGGGGAGCTGTTTTTT; size: few; D: TRBD1; V: TRBV30; J: TRBJ2-2
CDR3: CASSIESVTYGYTF; DNA: TGTGCCAGTAGTATAGAGAGCGTAACGTATGGCTACACCTTC; size: NA; D: NA; V: TRBV19; J: TRBJ1-2
CDR3: CASSSPGSLREQYF; DNA: TGTGCCAGCAGCTCCCCGGGTTCCCTACGCGAGCAGTACTTC; size: NA; D: NA; V: TRBV7-9; J: TRBJ2-7
CDR3: CASSASGASQETQYF; DNA: TGTGCCAGCAGCGCCTCCGGGGCCTCCCAAGAGACCCAGTACTTC; size: NA; D: NA; V: TRBV9; J: TRBJ2-5
CDR3: CASSSLGQSEKLFF; DNA: TGTGCCAGCAGCTCACTGGGACAATCCGAAAAACTGTTTTTT; size: NA; D: NA; V: TRBV7-9; J: TRBJ1-4
CDR3: CATSRVAGAYEQYF; DNA: TGTGCCACCAGCAGAGTAGCGGGGGCTTACGAGCAGTACTTC; size: NA; D: TRBD2; V: TRBV15; J: TRBJ2-7
CDR3: CSVEQRNTIYF; DNA: TGCAGCGTTGAACAGAGAAACACCATATATTTT; size: few; D: NA; V: TRBV29-1; J: TRBJ1-3
CDR3: CSAGFFRTDTQYF; DNA: TGCAGCGCCGGCTTCTTTCGCACAGATACGCAGTATTTT; size: NA; D: NA; V: TRBV29-1; J: TRBJ2-3
CDR3: CASSAMGDNQPQHF; DNA: TGTGCCAGCAGCGCGATGGGAGACAATCAGCCCCAGCATTTT; size: NA; D: NA; V: TRBV7-2; J: TRBJ1-5
CDR3: CASSFFSRETQYF; DNA: TGCGCCAGCAGCTTTTTTAGTCGAGAGACCCAGTACTTC; size: few; D: NA; V: TRBV5-1; J: TRBJ2-5
CDR3: CASSALDRGPPFYEQYF; DNA: TGTGCCAGCAGCGCCCTGGACAGGGGACCTCCGTTTTACGAGCAGTACTTC; size: few; D: TRBD1; V: TRBV9; J: TRBJ2-7
CDR3: CASSVDAGNYGYTF; DNA: TGTGCCAGCAGCGTAGATGCGGGGAACTATGGCTACACCTTC; size: few; D: NA; V: TRBV9; J: TRBJ1-2
CDR3: CASSLAPRGAYNEQFF; DNA: TGTGCCAGCAGCTTGGCCCCCAGGGGCGCCTACAATGAGCAGTTCTTC; size: NA; D: NA; V: TRBV5-4; J: TRBJ2-1
CDR3: CAWSPSGRDRQFF; DNA: TGTGCCTGGAGCCCAAGCGGGCGGGACAGGCAGTTCTTC; size: many; D: NA; V: TRBV30; J: TRBJ2-1
CDR3: CASSLATGYEQYF; DNA: TGTGCCAGCAGCTTAGCTACGGGCTACGAGCAGTACTTC; size: few; D: NA; V: TRBV13; J: TRBJ2-7
CDR3: CAWGRGSSGANVLTF; DNA: TGTGCCTGGGGCAGGGGGTCCTCTGGGGCCAACGTCCTGACTTTC; size: NA; D: TRBD1; V: TRBV30; J: TRBJ2-6
CDR3: CASSYLTDNKNIQYF; DNA: TGTGCCAGCAGCTACCTGACAGATAACAAAAACATTCAGTACTTC; size: NA; D: NA; V: TRBV7-2; J: TRBJ2-4
CDR3: CAIVHRDSPMDTQYF; DNA: TGTGCCATCGTCCACCGGGACTCCCCCATGGATACGCAGTATTTT; size: few; D: NA; V: TRBV7-9; J: TRBJ2-3
CDR3: CASSRRPGTSGRNEQFF; DNA: TGTGCCAGCAGCCGCCGCCCCGGGACTAGCGGGAGGAATGAGCAGTTCTTC; size: NA; D: TRBD2; V: TRBV7-2; J: TRBJ2-1
CDR3: CASSPDRIYGYTF; DNA: TGTGCCAGCAGCCCGGACAGGATCTATGGCTACACCTTC; size: NA; D: TRBD1; V: TRBV7-2; J: TRBJ1-2
CDR3: CASSSGASTDTQYF; DNA: TGTGCCAGCAGCTCCGGTGCTAGCACAGATACGCAGTATTTT; size: few; D: NA; V: TRBV11-2; J: TRBJ2-3
CDR3: CASSPGTGVGNEQFF; DNA: TGTGCCAGCTCACCAGGGACGGGAGTGGGCAATGAGCAGTTCTTC; size: few; D: NA; V: TRBV18; J: TRBJ2-1
CDR3: CASSPRSGKETQYF; DNA: TGTGCCAGCTCACCACGGTCAGGAAAAGAGACCCAGTACTTC; size: few; D: NA; V: TRBV18; J: TRBJ2-5
CDR3: CAISESMIRQSGANVLTF; DNA: TGTGCCATCAGTGAGTCGATGATTAGGCAATCTGGGGCCAACGTCCTGACTTTC; size: few; D: NA; V: TRBV10-3; J: TRBJ2-6
CDR3: CASSHSTNYGYTF; DNA: TGTGCCAGCAGCCATAGTACTAACTATGGCTACACCTTC; size: NA; D: NA; V: TRBV14; J: TRBJ1-2
CDR3: CATSRDFDGLWGGAFF; DNA: TGTGCCACCAGCAGAGATTTCGATGGTTTATGGGGAGGCGCTTTCTTT; size: NA; D: NA; V: TRBV15; J: TRBJ1-1
CDR3: CASSSTAGYGYTF; DNA: TGTGCCAGCAGTTCGACGGCGGGGTATGGCTACACCTTC; size: NA; D: NA; V: TRBV27; J: TRBJ1-2
CDR3: CASSPTVSSTDTQYF; DNA: TGTGCCAGCAGCCCAACGGTGTCTAGCACAGATACGCAGTATTTT; size: few; D: NA; V: TRBV7-6; J: TRBJ2-3
CDR3: CASSLGTGTVGYEQYF; DNA: TGCGCCAGCAGCTTGGGGACCGGGACAGTTGGTTACGAGCAGTACTTC; size: few; D: TRBD1; V: TRBV5-1; J: TRBJ2-7
CDR3: CASGTHVRLGGRTDTQYF; DNA: TGTGCTAGTGGTACCCACGTCCGGCTCGGGGGCCGCACAGATACGCAGTATTTT; size: NA; D: NA; V: TRBV12-5; J: TRBJ2-3
CDR3: CASSHRARRSQPQHF; DNA: TGTGCCAGCAGCCATAGGGCCCGACGAAGTCAGCCCCAGCATTTT; size: NA; D: NA; V: TRBV9; J: TRBJ1-5
CDR3: CSGQGQETQYF; DNA: TGCAGTGGACAGGGGCAAGAGACCCAGTACTTC; size: few; D: TRBD1; V: TRBV20-1; J: TRBJ2-5
CDR3: CASSQGDTQYF; DNA: TGTGCCAGCAGCCAGGGAGATACGCAGTATTTT; size: NA; D: NA; V: TRBV6-5; J: TRBJ2-3
CDR3: CASSKKGQTNTEAFF; DNA: TGTGCCAGTAGTAAAAAGGGACAGACGAACACTGAAGCTTTCTTT; size: few; D: TRBD1; V: TRBV19; J: TRBJ1-1
CDR3: CSVEHDGYTF; DNA: TGCAGCGTTGAACACGATGGCTACACCTTC; size: NA; D: NA; V: TRBV29-1; J: TRBJ1-2